In its sample, the clone carrying this TCR beta chain was seen once. Its antigen is not known. Per germline, CDR1 SNHLY and CDR2 FYNNEI. Trimming removed 11 bases from V and 10 bases from J; junction bases left unmatched: 16. The CDR3 is 14 residues long. This entry is derived from a study of shared clonotypes between healthy human individuals. Whole-study findings and limits: In the sorted subsets, rarefaction showed sequencing was incomplete despite large depth.

Only in-frame clones appear in the TCRdb table, and some are missing; sequencing was by immunoSEQ multiplex PCR. This sample has over a million clones, with about 70% found just once. The sequence derives from a man between 18 and 29 years old in good health. The chain employs TRBV2 and TRBJ2-1; 8 bases are shared with TRBD2. The sample consisted of memory CD4+ T cells sorted from blood. Subset specified: CD45RA-negative fraction. The CDR3 reads CAAKAGVFSGEQFF. DNA for the CDR3: TGTGCCGCGAAAGCGGGAGTCTTCTCGGGGGAGCAGTTCTTC.